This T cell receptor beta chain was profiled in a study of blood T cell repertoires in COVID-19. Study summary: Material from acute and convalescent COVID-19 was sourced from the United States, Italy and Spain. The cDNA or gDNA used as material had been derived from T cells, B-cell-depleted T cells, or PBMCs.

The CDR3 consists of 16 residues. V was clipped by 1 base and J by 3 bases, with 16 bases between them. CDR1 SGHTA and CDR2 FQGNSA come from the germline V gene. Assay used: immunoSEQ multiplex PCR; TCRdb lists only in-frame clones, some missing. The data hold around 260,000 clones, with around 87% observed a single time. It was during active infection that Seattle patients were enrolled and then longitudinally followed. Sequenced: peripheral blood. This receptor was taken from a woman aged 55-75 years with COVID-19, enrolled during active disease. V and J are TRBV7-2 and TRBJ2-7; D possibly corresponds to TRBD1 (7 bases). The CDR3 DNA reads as TGTGCCAGCAGCTTAGTAGGGGGCGGGACAAACTACGAGCAGTACTTC. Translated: CASSLVGGGTNYEQYF.